These T cell receptor beta chains were read from a single sample in a study of T cell changes during pregnancy in multiple sclerosis. Repertoires were generated with immunoSEQ multiplex PCR, while TCRdb's copy carries only in-frame clones and drops some. Of about 85,000 clones in the sample, approximately 93% were seen once. The material sequenced was peripheral blood, taken in the first trimester of pregnancy. These TCRs come from a female donor with multiple sclerosis, enrolled in a pregnancy study. Each CDR3 is given with its conserved first and last residue. Fields, in order: clone size, J gene, D gene, V gene, CDR3 DNA, CDR3 protein. D genes are given only for firm matches. Some rows mark clone size as missing; the rest say once, few, many or name a class of expanded clone.

size: -; J: TRBJ2-1; D: TRBD2; V: TRBV7-3; DNA: TGTGCCAGCAGCCCCCAACCGACTAGCGGGGCGGTCAGAAATGAGCAGTTCTTC; CDR3: CASSPQPTSGAVRNEQFF
size: few; J: TRBJ1-1; D: -; V: TRBV5-4; DNA: TGTGCCAGCAGCTTGCGACAGGTGGTCACTGAAGCTTTCTTT; CDR3: CASSLRQVVTEAFF
size: -; J: TRBJ1-5; D: -; V: TRBV19; DNA: TGTGCCAGTGGGGGGTTTCAGCCCCAGCATTTT; CDR3: CASGGFQPQHF
size: few; J: TRBJ2-7; D: TRBD1; V: TRBV7-9; DNA: TGTGCCAGCAGCTTAGATGGGACAGGGATTTCCTACGAGCAGTACTTC; CDR3: CASSLDGTGISYEQYF
size: few; J: TRBJ1-6; D: TRBD1; V: TRBV10-3; DNA: TGTGCCATCAGTGGGGGGACAGGGTCTAATTCACCCCTCCACTTT; CDR3: CAISGGTGSNSPLHF
size: -; J: TRBJ1-1; D: TRBD1; V: TRBV7-4; DNA: TGTGCCAGCAGCCCCAAGTCTGGGACAGGGGTGGGGTCGAACACTGAAGCTTTCTTT; CDR3: CASSPKSGTGVGSNTEAFF
size: -; J: TRBJ1-4; D: -; V: TRBV27; DNA: TGTGCCAGCAGTTCTCCAGGGAAAAAACTGTTTTTT; CDR3: CASSSPGKKLFF
size: -; J: TRBJ1-1; D: TRBD1; V: TRBV28; DNA: TGTGCCAGCAGTCCAGGGGGCACTGAAGCTTTCTTT; CDR3: CASSPGGTEAFF
size: -; J: TRBJ1-1; D: -; V: TRBV5-1; DNA: TGCGCCAGCAGCTTCTATGGAGGCACCCCGGACACTGAAGCTTTCTTT; CDR3: CASSFYGGTPDTEAFF
size: -; J: TRBJ2-7; D: TRBD2; V: TRBV6-5; DNA: TGTGCCAGCAGTCCTGCAGCGGGAGGGCAAGAGCAGTACTTC; CDR3: CASSPAAGGQEQYF
size: -; J: TRBJ1-1; D: -; V: TRBV5-1; DNA: TGCGCCAGCAGCTCCGGGTCGGCGAACACTGAAGCTTTCTTT; CDR3: CASSSGSANTEAFF
size: -; J: TRBJ1-6; D: -; V: TRBV2; DNA: TGTGCCAGCAGTGTCACTCGAGACTGGTTGAATTCACCCCTCCACTTT; CDR3: CASSVTRDWLNSPLHF
size: -; J: TRBJ1-1; D: TRBD1; V: TRBV11-1; DNA: TGTGCCAGCAGCTTTTTGGCGACAGGGGGCACTGAAGCTTTCTTT; CDR3: CASSFLATGGTEAFF
size: -; J: TRBJ1-1; D: TRBD1; V: TRBV11-3; DNA: TGTGCCAGCAGCTTAAGGGGGCCCATGAACACTGAAGCTTTCTTT; CDR3: CASSLRGPMNTEAFF
size: -; J: TRBJ1-5; D: -; V: TRBV27; DNA: TGTGCCAGCAGTTTAGAAGCAGGGAGCAATCAGCCCCAGCATTTT; CDR3: CASSLEAGSNQPQHF
size: -; J: TRBJ1-6; D: TRBD1; V: TRBV27; DNA: TGTGCCAGCAGTTTCTCAGGGGGTGCTTATTCACCCCTCCACTTT; CDR3: CASSFSGGAYSPLHF
size: -; J: TRBJ2-1; D: TRBD2; V: TRBV7-9; DNA: TGTGCCAGCAGCTTAGGACTAGCGGCATACAATGAGCAGTTCTTC; CDR3: CASSLGLAAYNEQFF
size: -; J: TRBJ1-6; D: TRBD1; V: TRBV5-1; DNA: TGCGCCAGCAGCTTGGAGGGGGCTCTCCACTTT; CDR3: CASSLEGALHF
size: -; J: TRBJ2-2; D: TRBD2; V: TRBV5-1; DNA: TGCGCCAGCAGTCTAGCGGGAGAGGACACCGGGGAGCTGTTTTTT; CDR3: CASSLAGEDTGELFF
size: -; J: TRBJ1-1; D: TRBD1; V: TRBV7-3; DNA: TGTGCCAGCAGCCAGGGGGCTGGCACTGAAGCTTTCTTT; CDR3: CASSQGAGTEAFF
size: many; J: TRBJ2-2; D: -; V: TRBV2; DNA: TGTGCCAGCAGAGACAGTCCGACCGGGGAGCTGTTTTTT; CDR3: CASRDSPTGELFF
size: once; J: TRBJ1-1; D: -; V: TRBV29-1; DNA: TGCAGCGGGAACCACGGACAGATGAACACTGAAGCTTTCTTT; CDR3: CSGNHGQMNTEAFF
size: -; J: TRBJ1-2; D: TRBD1; V: TRBV27; DNA: TGTGCCAGCAGTTTTACAACTTTAGGACAGGGGAACTATGGCTACACCTTC; CDR3: CASSFTTLGQGNYGYTF
size: -; J: TRBJ1-4; D: -; V: TRBV18; DNA: TGTGCCAGCTCACCACCGGCTGGGGGGAAAAAACTGTTTTTT; CDR3: CASSPPAGGKKLFF
size: once; J: TRBJ2-6; D: TRBD1; V: TRBV27; DNA: TGTGCCAGCAGTCCCCAGGGGGTCTCTGGGGCCAACGTCCTGACTTTC; CDR3: CASSPQGVSGANVLTF
size: -; J: TRBJ1-6; D: TRBD1; V: TRBV7-9; DNA: TGTGCCAGCAACCCAGAGGGGACAGTTGATAATTCACCCCTCCACTTT; CDR3: CASNPEGTVDNSPLHF
size: -; J: TRBJ2-5; D: -; V: TRBV29-1; DNA: TGCAGCGTTGACTCATCGGACTCCCAAGAGACCCAGTACTTC; CDR3: CSVDSSDSQETQYF
size: -; J: TRBJ2-5; D: TRBD2; V: TRBV5-4; DNA: TGTGCCAGCAGCTCTGGACTAGCGGGAAACCATCAAGAGACCCAGTACTTC; CDR3: CASSSGLAGNHQETQYF
size: -; J: TRBJ2-1; D: -; V: TRBV7-8; DNA: TGTGCCAGCAGCTCGGGGACACCCCACAATGAGCAGTTCTTC; CDR3: CASSSGTPHNEQFF
size: -; J: TRBJ2-7; D: -; V: TRBV30; DNA: TGTGCCTGGAGTGTTAGCGGAGGGCCCTACGAGCAGTACTTC; CDR3: CAWSVSGGPYEQYF
size: -; J: TRBJ1-1; D: TRBD1; V: TRBV5-1; DNA: TGCGCCAGCAGCCCCGGGACAGGGGCCAACACTGAAGCTTTCTTT; CDR3: CASSPGTGANTEAFF
size: -; J: TRBJ2-1; D: -; V: TRBV11-2; DNA: TGTGCCAGCAGCCTAGGGACTCCCACGCAGTTCTTC; CDR3: CASSLGTPTQFF
size: -; J: TRBJ1-2; D: -; V: TRBV6-1; DNA: TGTGCCAGCAGCAGACAAGAATCCTATGGCTACACCTTC; CDR3: CASSRQESYGYTF
size: once; J: TRBJ1-5; D: -; V: TRBV28; DNA: TGTGCCAGCAAATCCCTGGACAGAGTGGATCAGCCCCAGCATTTT; CDR3: CASKSLDRVDQPQHF
size: -; J: TRBJ2-7; D: -; V: TRBV6-6; DNA: TGTGCCATGAAAGAGGCACCGAGCTCCTACGAGCAGTACTTC; CDR3: CAMKEAPSSYEQYF
size: -; J: TRBJ2-2; D: TRBD1; V: TRBV7-2; DNA: TGTGCCAGCAGCCGCTGGGACAGAAACACCGGGGAGCTGTTTTTT; CDR3: CASSRWDRNTGELFF
size: -; J: TRBJ2-7; D: -; V: TRBV7-3; DNA: TGTGCCAGCAGCTTAGGGGGCGGACTAGGCTCCTACGAGCAGTACTTC; CDR3: CASSLGGGLGSYEQYF
size: once; J: TRBJ2-1; D: -; V: TRBV5-1; DNA: TGCGCCAGCAGCTTGAATCCTACTCGGGATAACAATGAGCAGTTCTTC; CDR3: CASSLNPTRDNNEQFF
size: -; J: TRBJ2-1; D: TRBD2; V: TRBV11-1; DNA: TGTGCCAGCAGCCCACAACCGGGACTAGATAACAATGAGCAGTTCTTC; CDR3: CASSPQPGLDNNEQFF
size: -; J: TRBJ2-7; D: -; V: TRBV5-1; DNA: TGCGCCAGCAGCTCTTCTCGACAGGAGCGGTACGAGCAGTACTTC; CDR3: CASSSSRQERYEQYF
size: -; J: TRBJ2-2; D: -; V: TRBV7-6; DNA: TGTGCCAGCAGCTTAGGGGCACCTCCGAACACCGGGGAGCTGTTTTTT; CDR3: CASSLGAPPNTGELFF
size: once; J: TRBJ1-2; D: TRBD1; V: TRBV14; DNA: TGTGCCAGCAGCCAGACCGGGACAGGGGACCTTAGAGGCTACACCTTC; CDR3: CASSQTGTGDLRGYTF
size: -; J: TRBJ2-1; D: -; V: TRBV6-6; DNA: TGTGCCAGCAGTCCCCACTCGAATGAGCAGTTCTTC; CDR3: CASSPHSNEQFF
size: -; J: TRBJ2-5; D: TRBD2; V: TRBV27; DNA: TGTGCCAGCAGTTTAAGTAGCGGGGAAGAGACCCAGTACTTC; CDR3: CASSLSSGEETQYF
size: -; J: TRBJ1-1; D: -; V: TRBV19; DNA: TGTGCCAGTAGTGGACACAGGGACCTGAACACTGAAGCTTTCTTT; CDR3: CASSGHRDLNTEAFF
size: -; J: TRBJ2-5; D: TRBD1; V: TRBV7-8; DNA: TGTGCCAGCAGCTTAGACAGGGGAGTCAAGACCCAGTACTTC; CDR3: CASSLDRGVKTQYF
size: -; J: TRBJ1-3; D: -; V: TRBV7-2; DNA: TGTGCCAGCAGCTTAACATCCTCCAACTCTGGAAACACCATATATTTT; CDR3: CASSLTSSNSGNTIYF